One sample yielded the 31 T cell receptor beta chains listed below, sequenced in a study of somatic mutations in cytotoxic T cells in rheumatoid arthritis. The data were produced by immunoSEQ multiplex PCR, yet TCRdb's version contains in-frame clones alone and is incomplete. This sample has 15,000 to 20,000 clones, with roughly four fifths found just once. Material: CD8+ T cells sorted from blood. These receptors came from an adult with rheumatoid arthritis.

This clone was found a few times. This CDR3 is CASTGAYNSPLHF. CDR3 nucleotide sequence: TGTGCCAGCACGGGGGCGTATAATTCACCCCTCCACTTT. J is TRBJ1-6 and V is TRBV6-5, with D perhaps matching TRBD1 (6 bases). The CDR3 sequence is 13 residues long. Trimming cost V 7 bases and J 4 bases, with 8 bases left between them. Germline V gene lookup returns CDR1 MNHEY and CDR2 SVGAGI.

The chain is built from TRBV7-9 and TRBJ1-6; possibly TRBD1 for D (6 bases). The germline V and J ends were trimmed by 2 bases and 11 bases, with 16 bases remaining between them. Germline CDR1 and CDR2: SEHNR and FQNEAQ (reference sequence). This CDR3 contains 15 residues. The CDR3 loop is CASSLIPQGQTPLHF. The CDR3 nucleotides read TGTGCCAGCAGCTTAATCCCACAAGGACAGACACCCCTCCACTTT.

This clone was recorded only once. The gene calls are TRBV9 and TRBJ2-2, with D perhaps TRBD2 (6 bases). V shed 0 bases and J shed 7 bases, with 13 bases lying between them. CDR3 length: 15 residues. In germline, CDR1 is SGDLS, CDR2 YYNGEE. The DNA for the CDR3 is TGTGCCAGCAGCGTAGCGGCGGGAAGGCTCGGGGAGCTGTTTTTT. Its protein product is CASSVAAGRLGELFF.

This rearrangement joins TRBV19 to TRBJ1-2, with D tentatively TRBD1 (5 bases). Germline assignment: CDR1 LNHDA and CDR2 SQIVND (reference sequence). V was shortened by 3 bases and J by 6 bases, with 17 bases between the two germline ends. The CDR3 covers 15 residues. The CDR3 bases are TGTGCCAGTAGTATTGGGGGTTTAATCAATCATGGCTACACCTTC. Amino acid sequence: CASSIGGLINHGYTF.

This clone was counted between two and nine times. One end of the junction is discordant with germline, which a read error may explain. The CDR3 coding sequence is TGTGCCAGTAGTAGACAGGGAGTACCTTTT. Translation gives CASSRQGVPF. The chain couples TRBV19 to TRBJ1-4; TRBD1 aligns across 7 bases. CDR3 length: 10 amino acids. Per germline, CDR1 LNHDA and CDR2 SQIVND (reference sequence).

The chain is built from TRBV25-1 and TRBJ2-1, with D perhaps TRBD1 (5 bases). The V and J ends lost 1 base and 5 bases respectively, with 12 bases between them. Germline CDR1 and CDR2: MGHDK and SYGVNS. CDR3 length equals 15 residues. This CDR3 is CASSESGRVDNEQFF. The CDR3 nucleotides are TGTGCCAGCAGTGAATCTGGCAGGGTGGACAATGAGCAGTTCTTC.

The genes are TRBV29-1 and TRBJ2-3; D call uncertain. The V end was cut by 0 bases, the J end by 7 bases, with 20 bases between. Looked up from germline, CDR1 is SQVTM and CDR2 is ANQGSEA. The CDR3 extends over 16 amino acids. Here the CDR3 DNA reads TGCAGCGTTGAAGATACCATAGAGTTCAGTTTATATACGCAGTATTTT. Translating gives CSVEDTIEFSLYTQYF.

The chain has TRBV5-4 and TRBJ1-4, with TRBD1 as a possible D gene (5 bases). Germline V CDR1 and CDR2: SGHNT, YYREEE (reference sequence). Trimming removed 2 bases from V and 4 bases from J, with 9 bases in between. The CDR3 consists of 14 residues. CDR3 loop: CASSFLGGNEKLFF. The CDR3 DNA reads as TGTGCCAGCAGCTTTCTGGGGGGTAATGAAAAACTGTTTTTT.

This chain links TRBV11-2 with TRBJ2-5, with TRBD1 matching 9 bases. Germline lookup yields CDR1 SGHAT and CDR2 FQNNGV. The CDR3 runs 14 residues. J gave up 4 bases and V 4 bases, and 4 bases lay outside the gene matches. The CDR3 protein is CASSYRGLGETQYF. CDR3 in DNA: TGTGCCAGCAGCTACAGGGGGCTAGGAGAGACCCAGTACTTC.

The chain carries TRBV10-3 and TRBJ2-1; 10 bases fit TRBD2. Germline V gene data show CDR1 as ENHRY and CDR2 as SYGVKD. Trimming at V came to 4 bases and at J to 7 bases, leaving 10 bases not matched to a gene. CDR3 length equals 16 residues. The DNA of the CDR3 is TGTGCCATCAGTGTCTCTGAGCGGGGGGGCCGGAATGAGCAGTTCTTC. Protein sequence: CAISVSERGGRNEQFF.

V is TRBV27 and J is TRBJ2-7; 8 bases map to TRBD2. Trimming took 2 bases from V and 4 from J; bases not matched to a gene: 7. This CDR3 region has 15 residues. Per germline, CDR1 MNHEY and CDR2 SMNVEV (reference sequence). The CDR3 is CASSLGAGVNYEQYF. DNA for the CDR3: TGTGCCAGCAGTTTAGGAGCGGGGGTGAATTACGAGCAGTACTTC.

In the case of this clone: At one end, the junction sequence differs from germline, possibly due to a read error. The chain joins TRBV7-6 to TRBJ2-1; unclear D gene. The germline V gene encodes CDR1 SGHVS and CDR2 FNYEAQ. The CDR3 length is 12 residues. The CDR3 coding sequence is TGTGCCAGCAGCTTAGGCTACACTGAGCAGTTCTTC. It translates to CASSLGYTEQFF.

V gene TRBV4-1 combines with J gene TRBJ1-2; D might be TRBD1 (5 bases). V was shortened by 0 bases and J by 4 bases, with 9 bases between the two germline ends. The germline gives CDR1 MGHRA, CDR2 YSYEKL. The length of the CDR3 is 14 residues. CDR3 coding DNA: TGCGCCAGCAGCCAAGAGGAGGGGTTCTATGGCTACACCTTC. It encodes CASSQEEGFYGYTF.

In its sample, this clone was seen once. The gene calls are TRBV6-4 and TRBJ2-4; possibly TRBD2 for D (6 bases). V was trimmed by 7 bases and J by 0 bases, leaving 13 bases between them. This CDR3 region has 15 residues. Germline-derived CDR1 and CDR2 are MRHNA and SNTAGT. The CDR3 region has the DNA TGTGCCAGCACTCCCGGGAGCCTAGCCAAAAACATTCAGTACTTC. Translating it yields CASTPGSLAKNIQYF.

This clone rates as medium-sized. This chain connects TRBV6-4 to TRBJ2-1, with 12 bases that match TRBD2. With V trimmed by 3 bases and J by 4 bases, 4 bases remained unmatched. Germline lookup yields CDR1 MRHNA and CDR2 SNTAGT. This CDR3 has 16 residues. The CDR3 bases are TGTGCCAGCAGTGAAACCGGGACTAGCGGGTACAATGAGCAGTTCTTC. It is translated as CASSETGTSGYNEQFF.

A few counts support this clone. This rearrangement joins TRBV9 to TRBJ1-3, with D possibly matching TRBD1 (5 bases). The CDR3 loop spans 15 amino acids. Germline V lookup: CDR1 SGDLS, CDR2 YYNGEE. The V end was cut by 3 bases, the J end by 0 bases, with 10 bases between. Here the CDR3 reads CASSEGRISGNTIYF. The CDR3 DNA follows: TGTGCCAGCAGCGAGGGACGGATCTCTGGAAACACCATATATTTT.

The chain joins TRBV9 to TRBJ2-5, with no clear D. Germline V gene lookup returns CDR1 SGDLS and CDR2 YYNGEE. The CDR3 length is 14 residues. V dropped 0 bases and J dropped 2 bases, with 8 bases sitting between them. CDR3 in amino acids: CASSVAWGQETQYF. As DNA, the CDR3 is TGTGCCAGCAGCGTAGCTTGGGGACAAGAGACCCAGTACTTC.

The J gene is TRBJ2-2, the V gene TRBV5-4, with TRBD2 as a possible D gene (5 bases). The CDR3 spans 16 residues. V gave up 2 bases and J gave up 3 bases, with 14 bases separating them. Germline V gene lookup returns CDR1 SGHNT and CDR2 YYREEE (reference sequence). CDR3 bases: TGTGCCAGCAGCTTAGGTCTAGAGGGTGACACCGGGGAGCTGTTTTTT. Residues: CASSLGLEGDTGELFF.

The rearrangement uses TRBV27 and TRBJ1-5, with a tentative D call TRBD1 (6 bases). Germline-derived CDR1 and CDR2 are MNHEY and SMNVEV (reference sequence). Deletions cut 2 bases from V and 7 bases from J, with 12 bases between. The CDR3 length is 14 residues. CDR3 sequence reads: CASSLTGSRQPQHF. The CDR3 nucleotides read TGTGCCAGCAGTTTAACAGGGTCTCGGCAGCCCCAGCATTTT.

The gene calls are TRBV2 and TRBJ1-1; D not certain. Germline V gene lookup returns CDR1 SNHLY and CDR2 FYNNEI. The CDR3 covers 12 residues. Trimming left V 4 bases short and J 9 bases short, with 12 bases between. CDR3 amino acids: CASSVPGFKAFF. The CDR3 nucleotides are TGTGCCAGCAGTGTACCGGGTTTTAAAGCTTTCTTT.

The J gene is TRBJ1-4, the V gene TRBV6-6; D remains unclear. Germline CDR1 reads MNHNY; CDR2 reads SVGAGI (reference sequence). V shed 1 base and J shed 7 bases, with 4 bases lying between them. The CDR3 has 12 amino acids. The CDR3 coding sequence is TGTGCCAGCAGTTACTGGCCTGAAAAACTGTTTTTT. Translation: CASSYWPEKLFF.

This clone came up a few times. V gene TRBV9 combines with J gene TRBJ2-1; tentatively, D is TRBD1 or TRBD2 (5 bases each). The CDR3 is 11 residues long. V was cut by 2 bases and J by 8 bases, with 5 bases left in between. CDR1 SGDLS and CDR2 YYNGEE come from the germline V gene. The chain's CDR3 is CASSVGDEQFF. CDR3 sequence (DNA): TGTGCCAGCAGCGTGGGGGATGAGCAGTTCTTC.

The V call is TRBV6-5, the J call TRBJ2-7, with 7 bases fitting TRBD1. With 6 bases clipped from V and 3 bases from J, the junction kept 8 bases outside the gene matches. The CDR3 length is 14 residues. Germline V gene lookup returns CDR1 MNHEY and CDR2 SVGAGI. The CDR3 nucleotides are TGTGCCAGCAGGGACAGGTCATACCTCTACGAGCAGTACTTC. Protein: CASRDRSYLYEQYF.

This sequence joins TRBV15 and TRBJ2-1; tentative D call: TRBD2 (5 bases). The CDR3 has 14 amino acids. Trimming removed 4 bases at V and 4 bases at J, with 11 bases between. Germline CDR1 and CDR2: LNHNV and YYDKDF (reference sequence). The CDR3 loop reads CATSTADLYNEQFF. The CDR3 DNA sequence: TGTGCCACCAGCACAGCGGACCTATACAATGAGCAGTTCTTC.

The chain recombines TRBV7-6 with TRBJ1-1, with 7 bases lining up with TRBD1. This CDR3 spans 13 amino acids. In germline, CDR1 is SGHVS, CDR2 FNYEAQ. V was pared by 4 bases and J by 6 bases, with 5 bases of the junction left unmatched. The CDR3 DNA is TGTGCCAGCAGCTCGTTTCAGGGGGCTGAAGCTTTCTTT. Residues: CASSSFQGAEAFF. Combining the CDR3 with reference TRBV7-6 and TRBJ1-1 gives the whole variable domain GAGVSQSPRYKVTKRGQDVALRCDPISGHVSLYWYRQALGQGPEFLTYFNYEAQQDKSGLPNDRFSAERPEGSISTLTIQRTEQRDSAMYRCASSSFQGAEAFFGQGTRLTVV.

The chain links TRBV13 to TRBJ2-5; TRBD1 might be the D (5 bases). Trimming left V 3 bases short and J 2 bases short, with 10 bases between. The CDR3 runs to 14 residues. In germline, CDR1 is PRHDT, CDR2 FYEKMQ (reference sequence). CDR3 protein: CASSFRQIQETQYF. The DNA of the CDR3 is TGTGCCAGCAGCTTCAGACAGATTCAAGAGACCCAGTACTTC.

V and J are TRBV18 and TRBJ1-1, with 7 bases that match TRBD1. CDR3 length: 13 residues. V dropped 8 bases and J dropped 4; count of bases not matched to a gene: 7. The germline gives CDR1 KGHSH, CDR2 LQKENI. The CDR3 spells CASATGFGTEAFF. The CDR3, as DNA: TGTGCCAGCGCGACAGGGTTCGGCACTGAAGCTTTCTTT.

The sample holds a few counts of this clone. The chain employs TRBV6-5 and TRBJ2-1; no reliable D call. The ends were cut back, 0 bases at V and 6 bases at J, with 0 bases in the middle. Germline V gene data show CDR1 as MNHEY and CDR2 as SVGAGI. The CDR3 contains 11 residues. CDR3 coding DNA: TGTGCCAGCAGTTACTCCAATGAGCAGTTCTTC. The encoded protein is CASSYSNEQFF.

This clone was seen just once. CDR3 protein: CASSQDYATGVYAETQYF. The CDR3 coding sequence is TGTGCCAGCAGCCAAGATTACGCAACAGGGGTATACGCGGAGACCCAGTACTTC. The chain uses TRBV14 and TRBJ2-5, with TRBD1 matching over 7 bases. Germline CDR1 and CDR2: SGHDN and FVKESK. This CDR3 is 18 amino acids long. V was clipped by 0 bases and J by 5 bases; unmatched bases: 15.

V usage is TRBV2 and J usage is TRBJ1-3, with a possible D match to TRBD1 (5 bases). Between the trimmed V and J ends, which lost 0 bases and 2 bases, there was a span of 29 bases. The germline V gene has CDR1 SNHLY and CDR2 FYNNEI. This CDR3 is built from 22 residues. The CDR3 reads CASSEASPPVLGSRVAGNTIYF. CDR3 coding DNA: TGTGCCAGCAGTGAAGCGTCTCCCCCCGTTTTGGGCTCCAGGGTGGCTGGAAACACCATATATTTT.

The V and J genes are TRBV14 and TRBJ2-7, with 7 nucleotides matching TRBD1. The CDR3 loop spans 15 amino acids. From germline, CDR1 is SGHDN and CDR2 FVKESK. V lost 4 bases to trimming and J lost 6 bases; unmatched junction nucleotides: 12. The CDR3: CASSRQGFLPAEQYF. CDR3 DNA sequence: TGTGCCAGCAGCCGACAGGGATTCCTCCCCGCCGAGCAGTACTTC.